These 28 T cell receptor beta chains originate from one sample sequenced in a study of T cell repertoires in cytomegalovirus infection. TCRdb itself ran the reads through MiXCR, one entry per CDR3 protein. The profile covers about 740,000 distinct CDR3 sequences, with 35% appearing a single time and around 2.6% taken by the ten largest. Specimen: PBMCs. The source of these receptors is a human donor in good health (CMV status not recorded). Some clones in this sample may be carry-over from other donors' samples.

This clonotype was observed many times. The rearrangement uses TRBV12-3 or TRBV12-4 and TRBJ2-7; no clear D gene. The CDR3 consists of 14 residues. V shed 1 base and J shed 0 bases, with 7 bases lying between them. This CDR3 reads CASSLGISSYEQYF. Written as DNA, the CDR3 is TGTGCCAGCAGTTTAGGGATAAGCTCCTACGAGCAGTACTTC.

The chain joins TRBV12-3 or TRBV12-4 to TRBJ1-4; D not resolved. V was pared by 2 bases and J by 8 bases, with 18 bases between. The CDR3 totals 16 residues. The CDR3 coding sequence is TGTGCCAGCAGTTTACGACCACTAGCCAATGGGGAAAAACTGTTTTTT. Translating it yields CASSLRPLANGEKLFF.

This clonotype was seen more than once but under ten times. The chain joins TRBV28 to TRBJ1-4; no definite D call. V lost 8 bases and J lost 4, with 17 bases in between. This CDR3 is 15 amino acids long. Germline lookup yields CDR1 MDHEN and CDR2 SYDVKM. CDR3 sequence reads: CASVMDPGLNEKLFF. The CDR3 DNA sequence: TGTGCCAGCGTTATGGATCCGGGCCTTAATGAAAAACTGTTTTTT.

Many counts were recorded for this clonotype. The V call is TRBV7-2, the J call TRBJ1-5; D is possibly TRBD1 (6 bases). Deletions cut 4 bases from V and 0 bases from J, with 10 bases between. CDR3 size: 15 residues. Germline loops: CDR1 SGHTA, CDR2 FQGNSA. CDR3 amino acids: CASSSDRNSNQPQHF. For the CDR3, the DNA is TGTGCCAGCAGCTCAGACAGGAATAGCAATCAGCCCCAGCATTTT.

V gene TRBV5-6 combines with J gene TRBJ2-7, with D tentatively TRBD2 (6 bases). The germline CDR1 and CDR2 sequences are SGHDT and YYEEEE. This CDR3 contains 15 residues. V lost 0 bases to trimming and J lost 3 bases, with 13 bases between them. CDR3 loop: CASSLGAGKFYEQYF. The CDR3 DNA is TGTGCCAGCAGCTTGGGGGCGGGGAAGTTCTACGAGCAGTACTTC.

CDR3 in amino acids: CASSLDRGTYYGYTF. The CDR3 DNA reads TGTGCCAGCAGCTTAGACAGGGGGACATACTATGGCTACACCTTC. The V and J genes are TRBV11-2 and TRBJ1-2; 7 bases match TRBD1. CDR1 and CDR2 (germline): SGHAT, FQNNGV. The J segment lost 3 bases and the V segment lost 0 bases, leaving 4 bases of the junction unmatched. The CDR3 runs to 15 residues. The full variable domain, with the rest looked up from reference TRBV11-2 and TRBJ1-2, is EAGVAQSPRYKIIEKRQSVAFWCNPISGHATLYWYQQILGQGPKLLIQFQNNGVVDDSQLPKDRFSAERLKGVDSTLKIQPAKLEDSAVYLCASSLDRGTYYGYTFGSGTRLTVV.

This chain connects TRBV7-2 to TRBJ1-3, with TRBD1 identical over 7 bases. Germline loops: CDR1 SGHTA, CDR2 FQGNSA. The V and J ends lost 5 bases and 6 bases, in that order; junction bases with no gene match: 7. CDR3 length: 14 residues. CDR3: CASSVDRVVNTIYF. In DNA, the CDR3 is TGTGCCAGCAGCGTAGACAGGGTTGTAAACACCATATATTTT.

Here the CDR3 reads CASSRASGGAFF. The CDR3 nucleotides are TGTGCCAGCAGTAGGGCTTCCGGCGGAGCTTTCTTT. The genes are TRBV6-5 and TRBJ1-1, with no clear D. Trimming took 5 bases from V and 10 from J, leaving 14 bases between them. CDR1 and CDR2 from the germline V gene are MNHEY and SVGAGI. The CDR3 extends over 12 amino acids.

This clonotype is a singleton in its sample. The V and J genes are TRBV7-2 and TRBJ2-1; D is possibly TRBD1 (6 bases). Germline V lookup: CDR1 SGHTA, CDR2 FQGNSA. The CDR3 spans 15 residues. V shed 1 base and J shed 7 bases, with 14 bases lying between them. The CDR3 nucleotides are TGTGCCAGCAGCTTAGAAGCAGGGGTGGGGAATGAGCAGTTCTTC. Translated, it gives CASSLEAGVGNEQFF.

The V and J genes are TRBV5-1 and TRBJ2-5, with D possibly TRBD2 on 5 matching bases. The germline V gene has CDR1 SGHRS and CDR2 YFSETQ. The length of the CDR3 is 14 residues. Between the trimmed V and J ends, which lost 1 base and 4 bases, there was a span of 11 bases. CDR3 DNA sequence: TGCGCCAGCAGCTTGTTCGGGGTGTTAGAGACCCAGTACTTC. Translated: CASSLFGVLETQYF.

V is TRBV13 and J is TRBJ2-2, with 13 bases that match TRBD2. Trimming removed 4 bases from V and 0 bases from J; junction bases left unmatched: 11. The CDR3 sequence is 20 residues long. CDR1 and CDR2 (germline): PRHDT, FYEKMQ (reference sequence). The CDR3 DNA is TGTGCCAGCAGCTATAATACCCGGACTAGCGGGAGAGCGAACACCGGGGAGCTGTTTTTT. Translating it yields CASSYNTRTSGRANTGELFF.

The chain combines TRBV12-3 or TRBV12-4 with TRBJ2-2; D is tentatively TRBD1 or TRBD2 (5 bases each). There are 15 residues in the CDR3. V was shortened by 8 bases and J by 0 bases, with 13 bases between the two germline ends. CDR3 region: CASDRDGANTGELFF. In DNA form, the CDR3 reads TGTGCCAGCGATAGGGACGGAGCGAACACCGGGGAGCTGTTTTTT.

The V call is TRBV20-1, the J call TRBJ1-6; no clear D gene. This CDR3 is 13 amino acids long. Per the germline V gene, CDR1 is DFQATT and CDR2 is SNEGSKA (reference sequence). Deletions cut 1 base from V and 10 bases from J, with 11 bases between. The CDR3 sequence is CSARGGGNSPLHF. In DNA form, the CDR3 reads TGCAGTGCTAGAGGGGGAGGGAACTCACCCCTCCACTTT.

The chain employs TRBV28 and TRBJ1-2, with TRBD1 identical over 11 bases. V shed 2 bases and J 2 bases; nucleotides not matched to a gene: 10. This CDR3 is 18 amino acids long. Germline lookup yields CDR1 MDHEN and CDR2 SYDVKM. CDR3 protein: CASSLSKVGTGGNYGYTF. CDR3 DNA sequence: TGTGCCAGCAGTTTAAGTAAAGTCGGGACAGGGGGGAACTATGGCTACACCTTC.

This clonotype was seen many times. V is TRBV12-3 or TRBV12-4 and J is TRBJ2-1; no clear D gene. CDR3 length equals 15 residues. V lost 7 bases to trimming and J lost 7 bases, with 20 bases between them. The CDR3 spells CASTPTRSPVNEQFF. The CDR3 DNA reads TGTGCCAGCACCCCTACTCGTAGTCCCGTAAATGAGCAGTTCTTC.

The chain is built from TRBV24-1 and TRBJ2-1, with a possible D match to TRBD1 (5 bases). The CDR3 runs to 14 residues. Germline CDR1 reads KGHDR; CDR2 reads SFDVKD. Trimming shortened V by 3 bases and J by 9 bases, and 14 bases separated the two germline ends. CDR3 in amino acids: CATSDPSQVPEQFF. The DNA of the CDR3 is TGTGCCACCAGTGATCCTTCACAGGTGCCTGAGCAGTTCTTC.

V and J are TRBV7-2 and TRBJ1-2; 9 bases are a match to TRBD1. The length of the CDR3 is 17 residues. Trimming at V came to 5 bases and at J to 4 bases, leaving 14 bases not matched to a gene. From germline, CDR1 is SGHTA and CDR2 FQGNSA. The CDR3: CASSQYLPGQGRYGYTF. The CDR3 DNA is TGTGCCAGCAGCCAATATCTACCGGGACAGGGCCGCTATGGCTACACCTTC.

Many counts were recorded for this clonotype. The chain couples TRBV7-2 to TRBJ1-2, with a possible D match to TRBD1 (5 bases). CDR1 and CDR2 (germline): SGHTA, FQGNSA. V was shortened by 1 base and J by 7 bases, with 13 bases between the two germline ends. The CDR3 length is 14 residues. The CDR3, as DNA: TGTGCCAGCAGCTTAGGGGGTTGGGGGTCTGGCTACACCTTC. Its protein is CASSLGGWGSGYTF.

J is TRBJ1-1 and V is TRBV6-5; unclear D gene. Germline CDR1 reads MNHEY; CDR2 reads SVGAGI. V was clipped by 6 bases and J by 3 bases, with 17 bases between them. This CDR3 is 15 amino acids long. The CDR3 spells CASRHSAGSYTEAFF. The CDR3 DNA reads as TGTGCCAGCAGACACTCGGCAGGCTCGTACACTGAAGCTTTCTTT.

The rearrangement links TRBV28 to TRBJ2-7, with D possibly TRBD1 on 6 matching bases. The CDR3 spans 15 residues. The V gene's germline CDR1 is MDHEN and CDR2 SYDVKM. The germline V and J ends were trimmed by 4 bases and 2 bases, with 15 bases remaining between them. This chain's CDR3 is CASSSPSEGAYEQYF. CDR3 nucleotides: TGTGCCAGCAGTTCTCCCTCCGAGGGGGCCTACGAGCAGTACTTC.

This clonotype has at least ten counts. This chain links TRBV28 with TRBJ2-7; D not resolved. The germline V gene encodes CDR1 MDHEN and CDR2 SYDVKM. The ends were cut back, 8 bases at V and 1 base at J, with 15 bases in the middle. The CDR3 contains 14 residues. The CDR3 sequence: CASVGFVGSYEQYF. DNA of the CDR3: TGTGCCAGCGTGGGTTTTGTGGGTTCCTACGAGCAGTACTTC. Supplemented by reference TRBV28 and TRBJ2-7, the full variable domain reads DVKVTQSSRYLVKRTGEKVFLECVQDMDHENMFWYRQDPGLGLRLIYFSYDVKMKEKGDIPEGYSVSREKKERFSLILESASTNQTSMYLCASVGFVGSYEQYFGPGTRLTVT.

This clonotype was picked up a small number of times. The J gene is TRBJ2-1, the V gene TRBV28; D is perhaps TRBD1 (6 bases). The germline V and J ends were trimmed by 7 bases and 7 bases, with 23 bases remaining between them. Germline V gene data show CDR1 as MDHEN and CDR2 as SYDVKM. The CDR3 covers 16 residues. DNA for the CDR3: TGTGCCAGCACTACCTCAAACAGGGTTTCAGTAAATGAGCAGTTCTTC. Protein: CASTTSNRVSVNEQFF.

The CDR3 is CASSLTRSDEQFF. In DNA, the CDR3 is TGTGCCAGCAGTTTGACTAGGTCCGATGAGCAGTTCTTC. V and J are TRBV27 and TRBJ2-1; tentatively, D is TRBD2 (6 bases). Trimming removed 3 bases from V and 8 bases from J, with 11 bases in between. Germline CDR1 is MNHEY and CDR2 is SMNVEV (reference sequence). The CDR3 extends over 13 amino acids.

The gene calls are TRBV20-1 and TRBJ2-7; a possible D gene is TRBD2 (6 bases). Germline loops: CDR1 DFQATT, CDR2 SNEGSKA (reference sequence). There are 14 residues in the CDR3. Trimming stripped 5 bases from V and 3 bases from J, with 17 bases between. The CDR3 is CSAGLASHLYEQYF. CDR3 coding DNA: TGCAGTGCTGGGCTAGCGAGCCATCTCTACGAGCAGTACTTC.

This chain links TRBV19 with TRBJ1-2; 8 nucleotides align to TRBD1. The V and J ends lost 6 bases and 1 base, in that order; junction bases with no gene match: 4. The CDR3 is 14 residues long. From germline, CDR1 is LNHDA and CDR2 SQIVND (reference sequence). The CDR3 here is CASRVQGVNYGYTF. The CDR3 DNA follows: TGTGCCAGTAGAGTACAGGGGGTTAACTATGGCTACACCTTC.

This clonotype was detected ten times or more. The V call is TRBV28, the J call TRBJ1-2; possibly TRBD1 for D (6 bases). CDR1 is MDHEN and CDR2 is SYDVKM in the germline V gene. The V and J ends lost 6 bases and 2 bases respectively, with 10 bases between them. This CDR3 comprises 13 residues. The CDR3 here is CASSLGQNYGYTF. The CDR3 DNA reads TGTGCCAGCAGCTTAGGACAGAACTATGGCTACACCTTC.

For this clonotype: The missing conserved phenylalanine or tryptophan at the end of this CDR3 makes a read error likely. The chain uses TRBV5-1 and TRBJ2-1; 15 bases are a match to TRBD2. Germline V gene sequence: CDR1 SGHRS, CDR2 YFSETQ. V lost 0 bases to trimming and J lost 8 bases; unmatched junction nucleotides: 3. This CDR3 is 16 amino acids long. The CDR3, as DNA: TGCGCCAGCAGCTTGGGGACTAGCGGGAGGGCCGATGAGCAGTTCTTA. Its protein product is CASSLGTSGRADEQFL.

The chain combines TRBV7-9 with TRBJ1-4; D is perhaps TRBD1 (6 bases). Trimming removed 4 bases from V and 8 bases from J, with 14 bases in between. The CDR3 has 14 amino acids. Germline V gives CDR1 SEHNR, CDR2 FQNEAQ (reference sequence). CDR3 loop: CASSSDRREEKLFF. CDR3 DNA sequence: TGTGCCAGCAGCTCTGACAGGAGAGAGGAAAAACTGTTTTTT. Filled out from reference TRBV7-9 and TRBJ1-4, the complete variable domain reads DTGVSQNPRHKITKRGQNVTFRCDPISEHNRLYWYRQTLGQGPEFLTYFQNEAQLEKSRLLSDRFSAERPKGSFSTLEIQRTEQGDSAMYLCASSSDRREEKLFFGSGTQLSVL.